The T cell receptor (beta chain) under discussion was sequenced for a study of T-cell reconstitution after alpha-beta-depleted transplantation in children. This clonotype was detected only once. Mismatch with germline at one junction end may stem from a read error. Molecular barcoding with unique molecular identifiers was used for the TCRbeta library. MiXCR was run by TCRdb on the PCR reads, yielding one entry per CDR3 protein. The table has hundreds of thousands of distinct CDR3 sequences, 13% seen once. Germline-derived CDR1 and CDR2 are SGHTS and YDEGEE. CDR3 length equals 13 residues. This chain links TRBV5-8 with TRBJ2-1; TRBD2 agrees at 10 bases. The specimen was PBMCs, mostly from graft donor cells, collected 360 days after TCRalphabeta/CD19-depleted stem cell transplant. The TCR sequence derives from a male patient between 10 and 17 years old who had a stem cell transplant for acute myeloid leukemia, so the T cells may come from the graft donor. CDR3 sequence (DNA): TGTGCCAGCAGCCCAGCTAGCGGGAGTCGATCCCCGTTC. Protein: CASSPASGSRSPF.